Following are 30 T cell receptor beta chains from one sample sequenced in a study of T-cell memory formation after mild COVID-19. TCRdb recomputed calls from the 5' RACE reads with MiXCR, one row per CDR3 protein. Of about 350,000 distinct CDR3 sequences listed, roughly 15% were seen once; the top ten hold approximately 21%. The sequenced sample was PBMCs or a T cell subset sorted from them (not recorded which). These receptors all come from a man aged 18 to 30 who had mild COVID-19 (a few samples of this study predate the infection). Cell type and time point are not known.

This clonotype showed up just a few times. The chain links TRBV7-3 to TRBJ2-3, with a tentative D call TRBD2 (5 bases). The CDR3 runs 16 residues. The germline CDR1 and CDR2 sequences are SGHTA and FQGTGA. V was pared by 5 bases and J by 0 bases, with 15 bases between. The CDR3 coding sequence is TGTGCCAGCAGCCCCCTACTGGGAGAGAGCACAGATACGCAGTATTTT. Translating gives CASSPLLGESTDTQYF.

In this sample, this clonotype turned up a few times. V is TRBV3-1 and J is TRBJ1-1, with unresolved D. Germline CDR1 and CDR2: LGHDT and YNNKEL (reference sequence). Trimming took off 1 base at V and 4 bases at J, with 7 bases between the two ends. This CDR3 is built from 13 residues. CDR3 sequence (DNA): TGTGCCAGCAGCCAAGGGGAGCGCACTGAAGCTTTCTTT. It encodes CASSQGERTEAFF.

V is TRBV20-1 and J is TRBJ2-7; possibly TRBD1 for D (6 bases). V shed 2 bases and J shed 2 bases, with 10 bases lying between them. The germline V gene has CDR1 DFQATT and CDR2 SNEGSKA (reference sequence). There are 13 residues in the CDR3. The CDR3 nucleotides are TGCAGTGCTAGAAGACAGGCGACCTACGAGCAGTACGTC. This codes for CSARRQATYEQYV.

The chain combines TRBV6-6 with TRBJ1-2; D ambiguous. With 5 bases removed from V and 6 bases from J, the gap between germline ends came to 13 bases. This CDR3 has 13 amino acids. Germline CDR1 and CDR2: MNHNY and SVGAGI (reference sequence). Here the CDR3 reads CASSQGSSDGYTF. The CDR3 nucleotides are TGTGCCAGCAGTCAAGGGTCCTCGGATGGCTACACCTTC.

This clonotype was counted between two and nine times. The CDR3: CASWDPWPDNSPLHF. The CDR3 nucleotides are TGTGCCAGCTGGGATCCCTGGCCAGATAATTCACCCCTCCACTTT. This chain links TRBV5-5 with TRBJ1-6, with no clear D. V dropped 7 bases and J dropped 5 bases, with 16 bases sitting between them. This CDR3 spans 15 amino acids. Germline loops: CDR1 SGHKS, CDR2 YYEKEE (reference sequence).

This clonotype has at least ten counts. The rearrangement uses TRBV20-1 and TRBJ1-4, with 11 bases aligning to TRBD1. The CDR3 covers 13 residues. Trimming at V came to 6 bases and at J to 5 bases, leaving 2 bases not matched to a gene. The germline V gene has CDR1 DFQATT and CDR2 SNEGSKA (reference sequence). In nucleotides, the CDR3 is TGCAGTGCCCGGGACAGGGGGAATGAAAAACTGTTTTTT. Translated: CSARDRGNEKLFF.

This clonotype occurred many times. This chain connects TRBV12-3 or TRBV12-4 to TRBJ2-7, with D hard to call. The CDR3 covers 14 residues. Trimming removed 5 bases at V and 6 bases at J, with 17 bases between. CDR3 sequence (DNA): TGTGCCAGCAGTCCCACTCGGTTGTCAGCCGAGCAGTACTTC. Translation gives CASSPTRLSAEQYF.

The chain combines TRBV28 with TRBJ2-7; the match to TRBD1 covers 9 bases. The CDR3 contains 14 residues. Per the germline V gene, CDR1 is MDHEN and CDR2 is SYDVKM. CDR3 region: CAISPGQGPYEQYV. The CDR3 coding sequence is TGTGCCATCAGTCCGGGACAGGGTCCCTACGAGCAGTACGTC.

In its sample, this clonotype was seen a few times. As DNA, the CDR3 is TGTGCCAGCAGCTTCAGCGGGGAGTGGCGGGAGCTGTTTTTT. This sequence encodes CASSFSGEWRELFF. The V gene is TRBV7-2, the J gene TRBJ2-2; the match to TRBD2 covers 7 bases. The CDR3 sequence is 14 residues long. V lost 3 bases and J lost 9; bases outside the gene matches: 7. Germline assignment: CDR1 SGHTA and CDR2 FQGNSA.

V usage is TRBV7-9 and J usage is TRBJ2-7; 8 bases are shared with TRBD2. The length of the CDR3 is 16 residues. CDR1 and CDR2 (germline): SEHNR, FQNEAQ (reference sequence). J was trimmed by 0 bases and V by 5 bases; bases with no gene match: 9. The CDR3 sequence is CASSARTSGGSYEQYF. CDR3 in DNA: TGTGCCAGCAGCGCTCGTACTAGCGGCGGCTCCTACGAGCAGTACTTC.

The chain has TRBV7-9 and TRBJ2-7; TRBD1 aligns across 7 bases. Germline V gene sequence: CDR1 SEHNR, CDR2 FQNEAQ (reference sequence). With V trimmed by 5 bases and J by 12 bases, 13 bases remained unmatched. CDR3 length equals 13 residues. The CDR3 is CASSPREMTGPYF. The CDR3 bases are TGTGCCAGCAGCCCTAGAGAGATGACAGGGCCGTACTTC.

This clonotype was counted only a few times. This sequence joins TRBV10-3 and TRBJ2-7; 10 nucleotides agree with TRBD1. Trimming at V came to 6 bases and at J to 3 bases, leaving 5 bases not matched to a gene. The germline CDR1 and CDR2 sequences are ENHRY and SYGVKD. This CDR3 comprises 14 residues. CDR3 DNA sequence: TGTGCCATCAGCAACGGGACAGGGGTCTACGAGCAGTACTTC. Encoded protein: CAISNGTGVYEQYF.

The rearrangement uses TRBV10-1 and TRBJ2-1; D unresolved. The CDR3 is 13 residues long. With 0 bases removed from V and 6 bases from J, the gap between germline ends came to 6 bases. Germline CDR1 is WNHNN and CDR2 is SYGVQD (reference sequence). As DNA, the CDR3 is TGCGCCAGCAGTGAGTCCGGCACCAATGAGCAGTTCTTC. Translating gives CASSESGTNEQFF.

This clonotype has a count of ten or more. The rearrangement links TRBV7-2 to TRBJ2-5; no definite D call. Germline CDR1 is SGHTA and CDR2 is FQGNSA. The CDR3 has 13 residues. The V end lost 3 bases, the J end lost 7 bases, and 12 bases lay between the germline ends. The CDR3 loop reads CASSLKMLVTQYF. The DNA of the CDR3 is TGTGCCAGCAGCTTGAAGATGTTAGTGACCCAGTACTTC.

This clonotype was counted between two and nine times. This rearrangement joins TRBV9 to TRBJ1-1, with D maybe TRBD1 (6 bases). V was pared by 2 bases and J by 4 bases, with 12 bases between. This CDR3 has 14 residues. Germline loops: CDR1 SGDLS, CDR2 YYNGEE. In DNA, the CDR3 is TGTGCCAGCAGCGTGGGGGGGGCAAGCACTGAAGCTTTCTTT. Translated: CASSVGGASTEAFF. The variable domain in full, completed from reference TRBV9 and TRBJ1-1, reads DSGVTQTPKHLITATGQRVTLRCSPRSGDLSVYWYQQSLDQGLQFLIQYYNGEERAKGNILERFSAQQFPDLHSELNLSSLELGDSALYFCASSVGGASTEAFFGQGTRLTVV.

The CDR3 nucleotides are TGTGCCAGCAGTGCCCGGAGGGGGACTAGCTCCAATGAGCAGTTCTTC. It yields the protein CASSARRGTSSNEQFF. The J gene is TRBJ2-1, the V gene TRBV6-6; 9 bases fit TRBD2. CDR1 is MNHNY, CDR2 SVGAGI, per germline (reference sequence). V was clipped by 5 bases and J by 6 bases; unmatched bases: 11. The CDR3 extends over 16 amino acids.

This clonotype appeared a few times. V and J are TRBV20-1 and TRBJ1-3; D call uncertain. The germline CDR1 and CDR2 sequences are DFQATT and SNEGSKA (reference sequence). V was shortened by 0 bases and J by 0 bases, with 6 bases between the two germline ends. This CDR3 comprises 14 residues. CDR3 in amino acids: CSARDGLSGNTIYF. The CDR3 coding sequence is TGCAGTGCTAGAGATGGCCTCTCTGGAAACACCATATATTTT.

This sequence joins TRBV7-9 and TRBJ2-3; D possibly corresponds to TRBD2 (6 bases). From germline, CDR1 is SEHNR and CDR2 FQNEAQ (reference sequence). V dropped 2 bases and J dropped 1 base, with 16 bases sitting between them. This CDR3 comprises 17 residues. The CDR3 reads CASSLMEGFLGTDTQYF. Here the CDR3 DNA reads TGTGCCAGCAGCTTAATGGAGGGGTTTTTAGGCACAGATACGCAGTATTTT.

Many counts were recorded for this clonotype. CDR3 protein: CASRMTAGRENIQYF. The CDR3 DNA is TGTGCCAGCAGGATGACCGCAGGGCGAGAAAACATTCAGTACTTC. V usage is TRBV6-5 and J usage is TRBJ2-4, with D tentatively TRBD1 (5 bases). There are 15 residues in the CDR3. V was shortened by 6 bases and J by 5 bases, with 17 bases between the two germline ends. The V gene's germline CDR1 is MNHEY and CDR2 SVGAGI.

This clonotype was detected a few times. V is TRBV4-3 and J is TRBJ2-1; D not certain. Looked up from germline, CDR1 is LGHNA and CDR2 is YSLEER. With 0 bases removed from V and 8 bases from J, the gap between germline ends came to 11 bases. This CDR3 comprises 14 residues. The CDR3: CASSQDTTSDEQFF. The CDR3 nucleotides are TGCGCCAGCAGCCAAGATACGACCTCCGATGAGCAGTTCTTC.

This clonotype came up a few times. This sequence joins TRBV7-2 and TRBJ2-1; possible D gene TRBD2, 5 bases. Germline CDR1 reads SGHTA; CDR2 reads FQGNSA. This CDR3 region has 13 residues. V gave up 3 bases and J gave up 10 bases, with 13 bases separating them. The CDR3 DNA reads as TGTGCCAGCAGCTTCGGACGGGGAGAGGAGCAGTTCTTC. Its protein is CASSFGRGEEQFF.

This clonotype was seen a handful of times. The V and J genes are TRBV4-3 and TRBJ2-3, with no clear D. Germline V CDR1 and CDR2: LGHNA, YSLEER. V lost 3 bases to trimming and J lost 0 bases, with 10 bases between them. The length of the CDR3 is 15 residues. The CDR3 region has the DNA TGCGCCAGCAGCCAGAGGACGGTTAGCACAGATACGCAGTATTTT. Its translation: CASSQRTVSTDTQYF.

V and J are TRBV30 and TRBJ1-2; 8 bases align to TRBD1. The CDR3 has 13 amino acids. With V trimmed by 2 bases and J by 6 bases, 5 bases remained unmatched. The germline V gene has CDR1 GTSNPN and CDR2 SVGIG (reference sequence). The CDR3 sequence: CAWSLTGDHGYTF. DNA of the CDR3: TGTGCCTGGAGTCTGACAGGGGATCATGGCTACACCTTC.

This clonotype turned up a few times. J is TRBJ1-6 and V is TRBV27; 8 bases line up with TRBD1. Looked up from germline, CDR1 is MNHEY and CDR2 is SMNVEV (reference sequence). The CDR3 loop spans 14 amino acids. J lost 7 bases, V lost 7 bases, and 6 bases had no gene match. CDR3 coding DNA: TGTGCCAGCACTATAGGACAGGGAAATTCACCCCTCCACTTT. It is translated as CASTIGQGNSPLHF.

The chain combines TRBV4-1 with TRBJ2-3; 8 nucleotides match TRBD2. The CDR3 is made up of 15 amino acids. J gave up 6 bases and V 4 bases, and 9 bases lay outside the gene matches. Germline V lookup: CDR1 MGHRA, CDR2 YSYEKL. The CDR3 nucleotides read TGCGCCAGCAGCCCGCCGGGGGGGAGTCCGGATACGCAGTATTTT. Its translation is CASSPPGGSPDTQYF.

About this clonotype itself: A much larger clonotype is one base distant, so this may be a read error. V gene TRBV5-1 combines with J gene TRBJ2-2; D is ambiguous. The CDR3 has 14 residues. V was clipped by 7 bases and J by 0 bases, with 10 bases between them. Germline V CDR1 and CDR2: SGHRS, YFSETQ. CDR3 region: CASQPNTNTGELFF. The DNA of the CDR3 is TGCGCCAGCCAACCAAATACGAACACCGGGGAGCTGTTTTTT.

This clonotype occurred a few times. The rearrangement joins TRBV5-1 to TRBJ2-2; 9 bases align to TRBD2. This CDR3 region has 15 residues. In germline, CDR1 is SGHRS, CDR2 YFSETQ. With V trimmed by 4 bases and J by 5 bases, 6 bases remained unmatched. Written as DNA, the CDR3 is TGCGCCAGCAGCCCGGGACTAGCTTATACCGGGGAGCTGTTTTTT. This encodes CASSPGLAYTGELFF.

This clonotype was observed at least ten times. The CDR3 nucleotides read TGTGCCAGCAGCCGCCGGACAGGGGCAGAGACCCAGTACTTC. Protein sequence: CASSRRTGAETQYF. The chain has TRBV13 and TRBJ2-5; 9 bases are shared with TRBD1. The germline V gene encodes CDR1 PRHDT and CDR2 FYEKMQ (reference sequence). Trimming cost V 5 bases and J 4 bases; bases outside gene matches: 5. This CDR3 spans 14 amino acids.

This clonotype appeared many times. V usage is TRBV2 and J usage is TRBJ2-3, with D unresolved. The germline V and J ends were trimmed by 9 bases and 2 bases, with 9 bases remaining between them. The CDR3 runs to 12 residues. Germline CDR1 and CDR2: SNHLY and FYNNEI. The CDR3 reads CASPQFTDTQYF. As DNA, the CDR3 is TGTGCCAGTCCTCAGTTCACAGATACGCAGTATTTT. The full variable domain, with the rest looked up from reference TRBV2 and TRBJ2-3, is EPEVTQTPSHQVTQMGQEVILRCVPISNHLYFYWYRQILGQKVEFLVSFYNNEISEKSEIFDDQFSVERPDGSNFTLKIRSTKLEDSAMYFCASPQFTDTQYFGPGTRLTVL.

The V gene is TRBV24-1, the J gene TRBJ2-3, with 9 bases aligning to TRBD1. This CDR3 is 14 amino acids long. The ends lost 7 bases at V and 4 bases at J; junction bases unmatched: 5. Germline-derived CDR1 and CDR2 are KGHDR and SFDVKD. CDR3 region: CATRTTGGPDTQYF. The CDR3 bases are TGTGCCACCAGAACTACAGGGGGCCCAGATACGCAGTATTTT.